This passage covers 11 T cell receptor beta chains from one sample sequenced in a study of blood T cell repertoires in COVID-19. TCRdb's table, derived via immunoSEQ multiplex PCR, lists solely in-frame clones and lacks some. The sample records 89,000 or so clones, 85% being singletons. Sequencing was done on a sample of peripheral blood. These TCRs come from a man older than 75 with acute or convalescent COVID-19.

The chain is built from TRBV12-3 or TRBV12-4 and TRBJ1-2; 8 bases are shared with TRBD1. The CDR3 contains 13 residues. After removal of 1 base from V and 8 bases from J, the junction contained 3 bases not matched to a gene. CDR3 region: CASSLGTGLGYTF. The CDR3 DNA reads TGTGCCAGCAGTTTAGGGACAGGGTTGGGCTACACCTTC.

This clone has just a few counts. The rearrangement links TRBV28 to TRBJ2-5, with a possible D match to TRBD1 (5 bases). This CDR3 spans 12 amino acids. V was trimmed by 3 bases and J by 7 bases, leaving 9 bases between them. Germline V gene lookup returns CDR1 MDHEN and CDR2 SYDVKM. CDR3 sequence (DNA): TGTGCCAGCAGTTTGAACGACAGGACCCAGTACTTC. Translating it yields CASSLNDRTQYF.

This chain connects TRBV6-6 to TRBJ2-2, with a tentative D call TRBD1 (5 bases). This CDR3 is 16 amino acids long. CDR1 and CDR2 from the germline V gene are MNHNY and SVGAGI (reference sequence). Deletions cut 0 bases from V and 5 bases from J, with 13 bases between. The CDR3 DNA reads as TGTGCCAGCAGTTACTCGAAGCAGGGTAGGACCGGGGAGCTGTTTTTT. This codes for CASSYSKQGRTGELFF.

V and J are TRBV28 and TRBJ1-2, with 7 bases that match TRBD1. The CDR3 is made up of 17 amino acids. Germline V gene lookup returns CDR1 MDHEN and CDR2 SYDVKM. Unmatched junction bases numbered 18, after V lost 4 bases and J lost 7 bases. The CDR3 sequence is CASSSAWQGQPSGGYTF. In DNA, the CDR3 is TGTGCCAGCAGTTCCGCATGGCAGGGACAGCCAAGCGGTGGCTACACCTTC.

V and J are TRBV7-3 and TRBJ2-3; D may be TRBD2 (7 bases). Germline CDR1 and CDR2: SGHTA and FQGTGA. Trimming took 4 bases from V and 0 from J, leaving 23 bases between them. The length of the CDR3 is 19 residues. The CDR3 nucleotides are TGTGCCAGCAGCTCCAATCGCGGGGGCGTCGCTGATAGCACAGATACGCAGTATTTT. Its translation is CASSSNRGGVADSTDTQYF.

The chain employs TRBV30 and TRBJ2-3, with a tentative D call TRBD1 (5 bases). The CDR3 sequence is 14 residues long. V lost 1 base, J lost 0 bases, and 8 bases lay in between. Germline-derived CDR1 and CDR2 are GTSNPN and SVGIG (reference sequence). As DNA, the CDR3 is TGTGCCTGGAGTGGTTACAGGAGCACAGATACGCAGTATTTT. Its protein product is CAWSGYRSTDTQYF.

This clone was detected ten times or more. This rearrangement joins TRBV27 to TRBJ2-7; 7 bases match TRBD1. The CDR3 is 16 residues long. Germline values: CDR1 MNHEY, CDR2 SMNVEV (reference sequence). Trimming removed 6 bases from V and 3 bases from J; junction bases left unmatched: 14. The CDR3 here is CASSSGTENLYYEQYF. The CDR3 DNA reads as TGTGCCAGCAGCTCCGGGACAGAGAACCTTTACTACGAGCAGTACTTC.

The genes are TRBV5-1 and TRBJ2-3; D is ambiguous. V lost 5 bases to trimming and J lost 0 bases, with 10 bases between them. The germline V gene has CDR1 SGHRS and CDR2 YFSETQ. The CDR3 length is 14 residues. The CDR3 region has the DNA TGCGCCAGCAGAGCAGCGCCCAGCACAGATACGCAGTATTTT. Amino acid sequence: CASRAAPSTDTQYF. The whole variable domain, filled in from reference TRBV5-1 and TRBJ2-3, reads KAGVTQTPRYLIKTRGQQVTLSCSPISGHRSVSWYQQTPGQGLQFLFEYFSETQRNKGNFPGRFSGRQFSNSRSEMNVSTLELGDSALYLCASRAAPSTDTQYFGPGTRLTVL.

This rearrangement joins TRBV6-2 or TRBV6-3 to TRBJ2-6; 9 bases line up with TRBD1. After removal of 6 bases from V and 0 bases from J, the junction contained 12 bases not matched to a gene. CDR3 length equals 19 residues. In germline, CDR1 is MNHEY, CDR2 SVGEGT. The chain's CDR3 is CASSSGTGPPNSGANVLTF. The DNA of the CDR3 is TGTGCCAGCAGCTCCGGGACAGGGCCCCCCAACTCTGGGGCCAACGTCCTGACTTTC.

The J gene is TRBJ2-5, the V gene TRBV15; TRBD2 matches at 7 bases. This CDR3 is built from 15 residues. Unmatched junction bases numbered 5, after V lost 1 base and J lost 3 bases. From germline, CDR1 is LNHNV and CDR2 YYDKDF (reference sequence). CDR3 loop: CATSRATSGKETQYF. The CDR3, as DNA: TGTGCCACCAGCAGAGCGACAAGCGGGAAAGAGACCCAGTACTTC.

The V gene is TRBV27, the J gene TRBJ1-2; D unresolved. Germline V lookup: CDR1 MNHEY, CDR2 SMNVEV (reference sequence). The CDR3 is made up of 12 amino acids. V lost 4 bases and J 5 bases, leaving 8 bases between the germline ends. CDR3: CASSSRSYGYTF. CDR3 nucleotide sequence: TGTGCCAGCAGTTCTCGGTCTTATGGCTACACCTTC.